This T cell receptor (beta chain) was recorded in a study of a mutant IDH1 vaccine in newly diagnosed glioma. Whole-study context: Patients were given eight vaccinations, scheduled in weeks 1, 3, 5, 7, 11, 15, 19 and 23. Beginning 4-6 weeks after radiotherapy alone, or with temozolomide cycles, vaccination took place. Beforehand, treatment had been radiotherapy, temozolomide, or both; the majority received both.

Repertoires were generated with immunoSEQ multiplex PCR, while TCRdb's copy carries only in-frame clones and drops some. The table has roughly 60,000 clones, about 85% seen once; the top ten hold 4%. Concerning this clone itself: Its target is unknown.

Documented time point: week 23, last vaccination. With topical imiquimod, each dose of the vaccine consisted of 300 ug of mutant IDH1 20-mer peptide. The CDR3 totals 11 residues. Germline V CDR1 and CDR2: SGHNT, YYREEE (reference sequence). Study-wide results and caveats: Overall, 85% to 95% of patients had vaccine-induced immune responses.

This clonotype was sampled from a man between 25 and 39 years old with glioma. This rearrangement joins TRBV5-4 to TRBJ2-2; D is uncertain. Sequenced here: PBMCs, sampled from a glioma patient whose treatment included an IDH1 peptide vaccine. The CDR3 nucleotides are TGTGCGGCAGGCAACACCGGGGAGCTGTTTTTT. Translated, it gives CAAGNTGELFF.